The source of this TCR beta chain is a study of CD8+CD57+ T cells in acquired aplastic anemia. The CDR3 runs 13 residues. With 3 bases removed from V and 2 bases from J, the gap between germline ends came to 7 bases. This clonotype came up many times. TCR beta VDJ and CDR3 profiles were obtained from a genomic DNA template. TCRdb used MiXCR to reprocess the reads, holding one entry per CDR3 protein. The table shows around 180,000 distinct CDR3 sequences, with around 60% occurring only once. The source of this sequence is a human donor in good health. The chain has TRBV12-3 or TRBV12-4 and TRBJ1-2, with D hard to call. Sequenced sample: sorted CD4+, CD8+, or CD8+CD57+ T cells (not recorded which) from PBMCs. Here the CDR3 DNA reads TGTGCCAGCAGTTTTGACGGAAACTATGGCTACACCTTC. It yields the protein CASSFDGNYGYTF.